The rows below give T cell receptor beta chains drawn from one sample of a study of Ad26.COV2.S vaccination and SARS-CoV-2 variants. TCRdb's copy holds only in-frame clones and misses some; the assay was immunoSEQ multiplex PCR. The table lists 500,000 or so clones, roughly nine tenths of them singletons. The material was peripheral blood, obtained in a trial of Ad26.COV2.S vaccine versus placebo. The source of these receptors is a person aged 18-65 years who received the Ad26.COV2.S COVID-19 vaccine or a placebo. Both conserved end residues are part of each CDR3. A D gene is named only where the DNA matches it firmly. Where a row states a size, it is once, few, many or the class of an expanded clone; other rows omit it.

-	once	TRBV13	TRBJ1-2	TGTGCCAGCAGCCGAACCCGGGGAGACTATGGCTACACCTTC	CASSRTRGDYGYTF
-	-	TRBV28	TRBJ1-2	TGTGCCAGCACCACAGGGCGATACTATGGCTACACCTTC	CASTTGRYYGYTF
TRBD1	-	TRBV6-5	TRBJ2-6	TGTGCCAGCATCCAGGGGGCGTTCGGGGCCAACGTCCTGACTTTC	CASIQGAFGANVLTF
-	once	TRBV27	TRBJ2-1	TGTGCCAGCAGTTTACGGGGAGATCCCCTCTCCTACAATGAGCAGTTCTTC	CASSLRGDPLSYNEQFF
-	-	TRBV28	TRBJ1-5	TGTGCCAGCAGTTTATCGCAGGGGAACTCCCAGCATTTT	CASSLSQGNSQHF
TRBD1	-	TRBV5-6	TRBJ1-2	TGTGCCAGCTGGCCGACAGGGGTCGGCTATGGCTACACCTTC	CASWPTGVGYGYTF
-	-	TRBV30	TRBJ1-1	TGTGCCTGGAACCGGGACCAGAACACTGAAGCTTTCTTT	CAWNRDQNTEAFF
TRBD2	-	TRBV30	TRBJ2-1	TGTGCCTGGTCTAGCGGGAGTGCGTCCTACAATGAGCAGTTCTTC	CAWSSGSASYNEQFF
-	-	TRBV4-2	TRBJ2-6	TGTGCCAGCAGCGACCGGGACGCAGACTCTGGGGCCAACGTCCTGACTTTC	CASSDRDADSGANVLTF
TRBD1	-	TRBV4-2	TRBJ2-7	TGTGCCAGCAGCCAAGAAGGGACAGGGAAGACCTACGAGCAGTACTTC	CASSQEGTGKTYEQYF
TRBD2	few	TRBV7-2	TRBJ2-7	TGTGCCAGCAGCTCCCGCGGGCTAGCGGGGGCCCCCTACGAGCAGTACTTC	CASSSRGLAGAPYEQYF
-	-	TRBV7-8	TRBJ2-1	TGTGCCAGCAGCTTAGTAGCACTCGGCTACAATGAGCAGTTCTTC	CASSLVALGYNEQFF
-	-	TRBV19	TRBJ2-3	TGTGCCAGTAGTCCCCAGGGGGATACGCAGTATTTT	CASSPQGDTQYF
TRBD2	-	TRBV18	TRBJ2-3	TGTGCCAGCTCGTTGAGCGGGAGAAACACAGATACGCAGTATTTT	CASSLSGRNTDTQYF
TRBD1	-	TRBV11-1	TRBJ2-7	TGTGCCAGCCGACCGGGACAGGGGCCCCTCGAGCAGTACTTC	CASRPGQGPLEQYF
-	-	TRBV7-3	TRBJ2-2	TGTGCCAGCAGCTTAAGACGGGCCGGGGAGCTGTTTTTT	CASSLRRAGELFF
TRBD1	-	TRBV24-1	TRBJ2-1	TGTGCCACCAGTCCCGGGACAGGGTTACTATATGAGCAGTTCTTC	CATSPGTGLLYEQFF
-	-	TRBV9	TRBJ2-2	TGTGCCAGCAGCTCCTTGAGAGGGGTTAGCACCGGGGAGCTGTTTTTT	CASSSLRGVSTGELFF
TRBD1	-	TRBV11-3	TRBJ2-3	TGTGCCAGCAGCTTGGGACAGGGGGCAGATACGCAGTATTTT	CASSLGQGADTQYF
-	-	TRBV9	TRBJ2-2	TGTGCCAGCAGCTCCGGGACGGGGGGCGGTGGGGAGCTGTTTTTT	CASSSGTGGGGELFF
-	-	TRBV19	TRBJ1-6	TGTGCCAGTAGTATCCGGAATTCACCCCTCCACTTT	CASSIRNSPLHF
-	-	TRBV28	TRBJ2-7	TGTGCCAGCAGTACAGAGTACGAGCAGTACTTC	CASSTEYEQYF
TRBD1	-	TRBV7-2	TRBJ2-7	TGTGCCAGCAGCCCCCACAGGGGCGGACCTGGGTCCGAGCAGTACTTC	CASSPHRGGPGSEQYF
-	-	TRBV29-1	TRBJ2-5	TGCAGCGTTACCAGGGTCGGAGAGACCCAGTACTTC	CSVTRVGETQYF
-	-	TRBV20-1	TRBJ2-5	TGCAGTGCTAGAGATAGCCAACCCGAGTACTTC	CSARDSQPEYF
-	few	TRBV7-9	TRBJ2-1	TGTGCCAGCAGCTTAGTGAGGAGTGAGCAGTTCTTC	CASSLVRSEQFF
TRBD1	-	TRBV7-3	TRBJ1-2	TGTGCCAGCAGCCCGCAACAGGGGGTTGGTGGCTACACCTTC	CASSPQQGVGGYTF
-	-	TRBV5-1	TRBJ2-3	TGCGCCAGCAGCTTGGACCACGCGACAGATACGCAGTATTTT	CASSLDHATDTQYF
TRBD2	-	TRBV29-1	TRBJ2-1	TGCAGCGTTTTTACGGGAGGGTCTAATGAGCAGTTCTTC	CSVFTGGSNEQFF
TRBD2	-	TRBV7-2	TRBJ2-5	TGTGCCAGCAGCTTAGCTCGGGGGGAGGTGACCCAGTACTTC	CASSLARGEVTQYF
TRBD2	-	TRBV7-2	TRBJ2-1	TGTGCCAGCAGCCAGGGTGAGCGGGAGGCCCCAAATGTCAATGAGCAGTTCTTC	CASSQGEREAPNVNEQFF